The rows below give T cell receptor beta chains drawn from one sample of a study of T cells in Graves' hyperthyroidism and ophthalmopathy. Each CDR3 protein gets one entry after TCRdb re-called the multiplex PCR reads with MiXCR. This table holds around 400,000 distinct CDR3 sequences, 15% to 19% found once. Sequenced sample: blood. These receptors originate from a young woman with Graves' hyperthyroidism that later progressed to Graves' ophthalmopathy. CDR3s include the opening cysteine and the closing phenylalanine or tryptophan. The D gene is left open where the match is weak. Size tells how often a clone was seen (once, few, many) or the class of an expanded clone, and some rows leave it out.

J | D | size | V | CDR3 | DNA
TRBJ2-5 | TRBD2 | many | TRBV10-3 | CAISPAGGEETQYF | TGTGCCATCAGCCCAGCGGGAGGTGAAGAGACCCAGTACTTC
TRBJ2-1 | . | few | TRBV19 | CASSRTFSYNEQFF | TGTGCCAGTAGTAGAACCTTCTCCTACAATGAGCAGTTCTTC
TRBJ1-5 | TRBD1 | few | TRBV6-5 | CASSYRKGQGFNSNQPQHF | TGTGCCAGCAGTTACCGGAAGGGACAGGGCTTCAATAGCAATCAGCCCCAGCATTTT
TRBJ2-2 | . | . | TRBV19 | CASSIGRNTGELFF | TGTGCCAGTAGTATCGGACGGAACACCGGGGAGCTGTTTTTT
TRBJ2-1 | TRBD1 | . | TRBV2 | CASSPRQGSYNEQFF | TGTGCCAGCAGTCCCCGACAGGGATCCTACAATGAGCAGTTCTTC
TRBJ2-3 | TRBD2 | . | TRBV20-1 | CSARLAGIYTQYF | TGCAGTGCCAGACTAGCGGGTATTTATACGCAGTATTTT
TRBJ2-2 | . | many | TRBV12-3/TRBV12-4 | CASSFPPLAGELFF | TGTGCCAGCAGTTTTCCGCCTCTAGCCGGGGAGCTGTTTTTT
TRBJ2-7 | TRBD1 | . | TRBV11-2 | CASSNRTGSYEQYF | TGTGCCAGCAGCAACCGGACAGGGTCCTACGAGCAGTACTTC
TRBJ1-1 | TRBD1 | many | TRBV3-1 | CASSQGTTGKAFF | TGTGCCAGCAGCCAAGGCACGACAGGGAAAGCTTTCTTT
TRBJ2-7 | . | many | TRBV3-1 | CASSHTWTASYEQYF | TGTGCCAGCAGCCACACGTGGACGGCATCCTACGAGCAGTACTTC
TRBJ2-1 | TRBD2 | few | TRBV20-1 | CSARGGSGGTYNEQFF | TGCAGTGCTAGAGGCGGGTCGGGAGGTACCTACAATGAGCAGTTCTTC